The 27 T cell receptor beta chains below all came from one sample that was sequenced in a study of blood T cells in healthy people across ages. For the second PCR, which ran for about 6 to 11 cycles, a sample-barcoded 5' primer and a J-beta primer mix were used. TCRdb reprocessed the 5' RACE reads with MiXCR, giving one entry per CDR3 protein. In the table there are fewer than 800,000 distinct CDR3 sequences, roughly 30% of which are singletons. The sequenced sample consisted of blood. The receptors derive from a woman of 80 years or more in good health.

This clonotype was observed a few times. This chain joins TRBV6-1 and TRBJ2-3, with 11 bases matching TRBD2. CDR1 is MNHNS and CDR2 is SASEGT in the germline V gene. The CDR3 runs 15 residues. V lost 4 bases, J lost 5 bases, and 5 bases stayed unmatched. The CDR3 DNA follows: TGTGCCAGCAGTGCATTAGCGGGGGGGAAAGATACGCAGTATTTT. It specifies CASSALAGGKDTQYF.

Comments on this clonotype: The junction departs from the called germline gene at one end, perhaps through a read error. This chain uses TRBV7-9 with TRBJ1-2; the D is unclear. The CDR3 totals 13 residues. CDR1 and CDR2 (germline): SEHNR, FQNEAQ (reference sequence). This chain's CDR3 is CASSLKPLTGCTF. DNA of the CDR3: TGTGCCAGCAGCTTAAAGCCATTGACTGGCTGCACCTTC.

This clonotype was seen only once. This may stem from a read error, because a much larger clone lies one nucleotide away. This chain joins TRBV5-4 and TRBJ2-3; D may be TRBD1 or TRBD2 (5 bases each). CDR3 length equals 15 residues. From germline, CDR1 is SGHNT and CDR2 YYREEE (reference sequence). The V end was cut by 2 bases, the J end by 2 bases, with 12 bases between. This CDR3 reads CASSLGDHSTDTQYF. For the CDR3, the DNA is TGTGCCAGCAGCTTAGGGGACCACTCCACAGATACGCAGTATTTT.

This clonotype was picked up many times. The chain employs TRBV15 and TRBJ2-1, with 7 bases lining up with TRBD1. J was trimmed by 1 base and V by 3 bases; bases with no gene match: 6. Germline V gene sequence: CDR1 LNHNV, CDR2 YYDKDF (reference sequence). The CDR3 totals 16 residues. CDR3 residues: CATSRRTGGSYNEQFF. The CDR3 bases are TGTGCCACCAGCAGGAGGACAGGAGGATCCTACAATGAGCAGTTCTTC.

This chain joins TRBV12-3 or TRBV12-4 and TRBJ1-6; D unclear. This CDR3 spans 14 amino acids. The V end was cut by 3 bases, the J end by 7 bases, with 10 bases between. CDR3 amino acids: CASSLAQTNSPLHF. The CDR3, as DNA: TGTGCCAGCAGTTTGGCACAGACGAATTCACCCCTCCACTTT.

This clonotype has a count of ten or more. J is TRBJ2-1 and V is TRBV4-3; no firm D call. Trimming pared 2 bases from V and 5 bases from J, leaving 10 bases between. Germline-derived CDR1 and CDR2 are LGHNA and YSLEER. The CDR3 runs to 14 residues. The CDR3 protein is CASSQRVFDNEQFF. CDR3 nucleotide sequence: TGCGCCAGCAGCCAAAGAGTATTTGACAATGAGCAGTTCTTC.

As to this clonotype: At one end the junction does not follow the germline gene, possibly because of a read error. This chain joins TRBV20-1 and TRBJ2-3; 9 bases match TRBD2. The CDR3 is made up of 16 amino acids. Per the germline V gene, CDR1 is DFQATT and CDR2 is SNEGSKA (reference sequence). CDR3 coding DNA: TGCAGTGCTAGAGAAATGCGGGGGGGCCGCACAGATGCGCAGTATTTT. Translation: CSAREMRGGRTDAQYF.

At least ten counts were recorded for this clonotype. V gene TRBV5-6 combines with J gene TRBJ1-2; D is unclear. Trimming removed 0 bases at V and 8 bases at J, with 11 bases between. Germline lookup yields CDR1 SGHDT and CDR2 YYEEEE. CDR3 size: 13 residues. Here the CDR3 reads CASSLDGFQGYTF. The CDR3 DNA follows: TGTGCCAGCAGCTTGGATGGGTTTCAGGGCTACACCTTC.

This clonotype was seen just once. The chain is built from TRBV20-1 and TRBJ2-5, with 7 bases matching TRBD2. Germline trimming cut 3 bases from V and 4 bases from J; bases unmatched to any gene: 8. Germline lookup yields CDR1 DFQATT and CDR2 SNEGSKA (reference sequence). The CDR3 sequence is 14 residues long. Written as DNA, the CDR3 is TGCAGTGCTAGGAGGCTAGCGGTAGGAGAGACCCAGTACTTC. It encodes CSARRLAVGETQYF.

CDR3 amino acids: CASSLSVGTSYNEQFF. CDR3 nucleotides: TGTGCCAGCAGTTTATCGGTGGGTACCTCCTACAATGAGCAGTTCTTC. The chain couples TRBV27 to TRBJ2-1, with unresolved D. Trimming pared 0 bases from V and 0 bases from J, leaving 9 bases between. The CDR3 is 16 amino acids. CDR1 and CDR2 (germline): MNHEY, SMNVEV (reference sequence).

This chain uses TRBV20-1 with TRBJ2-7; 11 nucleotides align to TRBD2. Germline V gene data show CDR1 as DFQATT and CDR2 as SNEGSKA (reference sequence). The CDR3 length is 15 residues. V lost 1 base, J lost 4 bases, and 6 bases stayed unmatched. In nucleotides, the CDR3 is TGCAGTGCTAGAGTTGGGGCTAGCGGGAGGTACGAGCAGTACTTC. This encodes CSARVGASGRYEQYF.

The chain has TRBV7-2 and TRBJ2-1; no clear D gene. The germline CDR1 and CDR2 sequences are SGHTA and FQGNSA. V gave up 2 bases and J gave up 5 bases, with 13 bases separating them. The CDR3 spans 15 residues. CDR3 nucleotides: TGTGCCAGCAGCTTATACCTCATCCGGGACAATGAGCAGTTCTTC. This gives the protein CASSLYLIRDNEQFF.

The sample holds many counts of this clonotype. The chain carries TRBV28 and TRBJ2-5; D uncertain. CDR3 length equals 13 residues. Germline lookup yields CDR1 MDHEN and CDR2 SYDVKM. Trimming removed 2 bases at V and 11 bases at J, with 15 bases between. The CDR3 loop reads CASSLVADKIQYF. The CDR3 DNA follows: TGTGCCAGCAGTTTAGTGGCCGACAAGATACAGTACTTC.

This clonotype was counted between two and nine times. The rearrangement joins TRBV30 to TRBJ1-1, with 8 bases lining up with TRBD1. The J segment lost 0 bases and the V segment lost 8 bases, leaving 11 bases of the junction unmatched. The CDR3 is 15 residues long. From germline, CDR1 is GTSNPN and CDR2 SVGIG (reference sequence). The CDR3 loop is CALGQGRPMNTEAFF. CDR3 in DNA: TGTGCCCTTGGACAGGGAAGACCCATGAACACTGAAGCTTTCTTT.

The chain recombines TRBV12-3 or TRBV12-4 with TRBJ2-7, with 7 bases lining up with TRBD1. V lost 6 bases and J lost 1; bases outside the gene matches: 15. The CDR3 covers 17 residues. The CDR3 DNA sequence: TGTGCCAGCAGCCCCCGGTCGACAGGGTATAGATCCTACGAGCAGTACTTC. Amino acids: CASSPRSTGYRSYEQYF.

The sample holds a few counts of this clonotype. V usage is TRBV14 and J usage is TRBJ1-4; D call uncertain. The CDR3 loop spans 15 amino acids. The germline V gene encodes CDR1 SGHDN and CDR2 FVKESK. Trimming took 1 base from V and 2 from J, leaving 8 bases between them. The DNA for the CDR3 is TGTGCCAGCAGCCAAGTATCCGGGACTAATGAAAAACTGTTTTTT. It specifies CASSQVSGTNEKLFF.

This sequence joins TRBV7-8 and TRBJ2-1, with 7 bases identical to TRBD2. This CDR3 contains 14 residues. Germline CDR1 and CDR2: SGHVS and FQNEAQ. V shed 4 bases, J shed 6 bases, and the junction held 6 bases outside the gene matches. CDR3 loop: CASSWGGRGNEQFF. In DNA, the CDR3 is TGTGCCAGCAGCTGGGGCGGGAGAGGCAATGAGCAGTTCTTC.

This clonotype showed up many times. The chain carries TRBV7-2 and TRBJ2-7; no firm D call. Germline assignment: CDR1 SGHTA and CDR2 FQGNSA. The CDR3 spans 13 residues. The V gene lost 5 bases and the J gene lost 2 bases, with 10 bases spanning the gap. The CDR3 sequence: CASSVRMAYEQYF. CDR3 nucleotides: TGTGCCAGCAGCGTCCGAATGGCCTACGAGCAGTACTTC.

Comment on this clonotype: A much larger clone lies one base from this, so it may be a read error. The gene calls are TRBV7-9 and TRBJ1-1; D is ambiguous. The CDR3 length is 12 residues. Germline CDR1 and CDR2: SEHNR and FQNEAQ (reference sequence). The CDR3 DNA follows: TGTGCCTGCAGCTTAGTCGACACTGAAGCTTTCTTT. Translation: CACSLVDTEAFF.

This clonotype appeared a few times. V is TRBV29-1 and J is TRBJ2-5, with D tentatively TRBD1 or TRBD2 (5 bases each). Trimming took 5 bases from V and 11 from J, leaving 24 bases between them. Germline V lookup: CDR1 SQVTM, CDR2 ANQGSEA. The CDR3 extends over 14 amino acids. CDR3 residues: CSVLPSGTYNEQYF. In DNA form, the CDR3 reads TGCAGCGTTCTACCTTCCGGGACCTACAATGAGCAGTACTTC.

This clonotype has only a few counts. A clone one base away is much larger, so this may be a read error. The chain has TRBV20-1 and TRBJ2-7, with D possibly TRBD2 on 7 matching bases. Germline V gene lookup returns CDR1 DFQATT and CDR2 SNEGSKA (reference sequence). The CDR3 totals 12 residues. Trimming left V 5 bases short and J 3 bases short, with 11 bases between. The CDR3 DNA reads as TGCAGTGCTGGGGGGGGCCTCTACGAGCAGTACTTC. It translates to CSAGGGLYEQYF.

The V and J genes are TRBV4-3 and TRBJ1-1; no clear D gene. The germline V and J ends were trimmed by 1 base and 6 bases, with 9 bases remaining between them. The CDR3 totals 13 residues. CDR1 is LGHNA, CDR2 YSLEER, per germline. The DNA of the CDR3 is TGCGCCAGCAGCCAAGTAAGGCGAGCTGAAGCTTTCTTT. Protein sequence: CASSQVRRAEAFF.

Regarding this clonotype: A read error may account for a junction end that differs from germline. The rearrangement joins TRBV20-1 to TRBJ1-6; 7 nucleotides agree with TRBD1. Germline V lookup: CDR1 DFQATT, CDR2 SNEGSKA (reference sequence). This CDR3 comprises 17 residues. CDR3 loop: CSAGEPRDSSYNSPLHF. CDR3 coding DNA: TGCAGTGCTGGAGAGCCAAGGGACAGCTCCTATAATTCACCCCTCCACTTT.

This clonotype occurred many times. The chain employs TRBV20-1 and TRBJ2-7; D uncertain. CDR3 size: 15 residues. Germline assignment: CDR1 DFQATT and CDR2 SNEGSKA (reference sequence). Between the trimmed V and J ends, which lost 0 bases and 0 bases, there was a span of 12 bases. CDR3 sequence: CSARDRSGSSYEQYF. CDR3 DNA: TGCAGTGCTAGAGATCGGTCCGGAAGCTCCTACGAGCAGTACTTC.

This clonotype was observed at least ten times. The CDR3 loop is CAWSVGPSGSQYF. The CDR3 DNA is TGTGCCTGGAGTGTAGGGCCTAGCGGTTCCCAGTACTTC. The chain recombines TRBV30 with TRBJ2-5, with TRBD2 identical over 7 bases. This CDR3 is built from 13 residues. Germline V gene lookup returns CDR1 GTSNPN and CDR2 SVGIG (reference sequence). V dropped 0 bases and J dropped 9; count of bases not matched to a gene: 7. The full variable domain, its missing parts supplied by reference TRBV30 and TRBJ2-5, is SQTIHQWPATLVQPVGSPLSLECTVEGTSNPNLYWYRQAAGRGLQLLFYSVGIGQISSEVPQNLSASRPQDRQFILSSKKLLLSDSGFYLCAWSVGPSGSQYFGPGTRLLVL.

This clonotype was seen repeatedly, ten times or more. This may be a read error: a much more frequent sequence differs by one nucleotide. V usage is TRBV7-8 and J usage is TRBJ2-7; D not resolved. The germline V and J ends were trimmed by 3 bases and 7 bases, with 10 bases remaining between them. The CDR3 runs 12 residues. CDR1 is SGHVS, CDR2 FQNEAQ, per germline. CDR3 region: CASSFRSNEQYF. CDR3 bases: TGTGCCAGCAGCTTTCGATCCAATGAGCAGTACTTC.

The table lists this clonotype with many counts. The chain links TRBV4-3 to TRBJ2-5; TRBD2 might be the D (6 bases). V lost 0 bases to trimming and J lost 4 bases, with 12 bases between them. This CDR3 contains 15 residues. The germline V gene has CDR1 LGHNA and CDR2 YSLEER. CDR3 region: CASSQEWGVIETQYF. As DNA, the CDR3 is TGCGCCAGCAGCCAAGAATGGGGGGTTATAGAGACCCAGTACTTC.